The source of this T cell receptor beta chain is a study of T cell changes during pregnancy in multiple sclerosis. Using immunoSEQ multiplex PCR, the repertoire was profiled, and TCRdb retains in-frame clones only, with some absent. The sample yields around 68,000 clones, about nine tenths seen once. Per the germline V gene, CDR1 is LNHNV and CDR2 is YYDKDF (reference sequence). The V and J ends lost 8 bases and 3 bases respectively, with 17 bases between them. The CDR3 covers 15 residues. The sequencing here drew on peripheral blood, taken in the third trimester of pregnancy. V is TRBV15 and J is TRBJ2-1, with D perhaps matching TRBD2 (5 bases). The receptor comes from a female donor in good health, enrolled as a control in a pregnancy study. DNA of the CDR3: TGTGCCACCCGTGGCGGACTCGATCTCTACAATGAGCAGTTCTTC. Translating gives CATRGGLDLYNEQFF. The variable domain in full, completed from reference TRBV15 and TRBJ2-1, reads DAMVIQNPRYQVTQFGKPVTLSCSQTLNHNVMYWYQQKSSQAPKLLFHYYDKDFNNEADTPDNFQSRRPNTSFCFLDIRSPGLGDTAMYLCATRGGLDLYNEQFFGPGTRLTVL.